These T cell receptor beta chains were read from a single sample in a study of TIL therapy for anti-PD-1-resistant metastatic lung cancer. Sequencing was performed with immunoSEQ multiplex PCR; in TCRdb, only in-frame clones are kept and a portion is missing. The profile shows tens of thousands of clones, roughly 85% of them singletons. Sequences were derived from blood, sampled at baseline. Receptor source: a woman aged 30 to 85 with non-small cell lung cancer. The CDR3 runs from the conserved cysteine through the conserved F or W. The order of the fields is CDR3 protein, CDR3 DNA, D gene, V gene, clone size, J gene. A D gene is named only where the DNA matches it firmly. Size is stated for part of the rows, as once, few or many counts, or as a class when the clone is expanded.

CDR3aa: CASTYSGTSGGSREQYF
CDR3nt: TGCGCCAGCACCTATTCCGGGACTAGCGGGGGGAGCCGGGAGCAGTACTTC
d_gene: TRBD2
v_gene: TRBV5-1
abundance: NA
j_gene: TRBJ2-7

CDR3aa: CASRDRTDQPQHF
CDR3nt: TGTGCCAGCAGAGACAGGACAGATCAGCCCCAGCATTTT
d_gene: NA
v_gene: TRBV6-6
abundance: NA
j_gene: TRBJ1-5

CDR3aa: CAISVGGGGGETQYF
CDR3nt: TGTGCCATCAGTGTAGGGGGCGGGGGAGGAGAGACCCAGTACTTC
d_gene: NA
v_gene: TRBV10-3
abundance: NA
j_gene: TRBJ2-5

CDR3aa: CASSLGTGRQETQYF
CDR3nt: TGTGCCAGCAGCTTAGGAACAGGGCGGCAAGAGACCCAGTACTTC
d_gene: NA
v_gene: TRBV11-3
abundance: NA
j_gene: TRBJ2-5

CDR3aa: CASSLFFGVSYEQYF
CDR3nt: TGTGCCAGCAGTTTATTCTTCGGGGTCTCCTACGAGCAGTACTTC
d_gene: NA
v_gene: TRBV27
abundance: NA
j_gene: TRBJ2-7

CDR3aa: CASSLWGGTVYEQYF
CDR3nt: TGTGCCAGCAGTTTGTGGGGAGGAACAGTCTACGAGCAGTACTTC
d_gene: NA
v_gene: TRBV28
abundance: NA
j_gene: TRBJ2-7

CDR3aa: CARSAGQIDNTEAFF
CDR3nt: TGTGCCAGAAGCGCAGGACAGATCGACAACACTGAAGCTTTCTTT
d_gene: NA
v_gene: TRBV5-3
abundance: NA
j_gene: TRBJ1-1

CDR3aa: CASSLPGTGRRDTIYF
CDR3nt: TGCGCCAGCAGCTTGCCGGGGACAGGCCGGAGGGACACCATATATTTT
d_gene: TRBD1
v_gene: TRBV5-1
abundance: NA
j_gene: TRBJ1-3

CDR3aa: CASSPHADANTGELFF
CDR3nt: TGCGCCAGCAGCCCCCATGCGGACGCGAACACCGGGGAGCTGTTTTTT
d_gene: NA
v_gene: TRBV5-1
abundance: NA
j_gene: TRBJ2-2

CDR3aa: CASHLGEGLPQHF
CDR3nt: TGTGCCAGCCACTTAGGGGAAGGTTTGCCCCAGCATTTT
d_gene: NA
v_gene: TRBV2
abundance: NA
j_gene: TRBJ1-5

CDR3aa: CSVEETGGQFF
CDR3nt: TGCAGCGTTGAAGAAACAGGGGGGCAGTTCTTC
d_gene: TRBD1
v_gene: TRBV29-1
abundance: NA
j_gene: TRBJ2-1

CDR3aa: CASSPPERYEQYF
CDR3nt: TGTGCCAGCAGTCCCCCGGAACGCTACGAGCAGTACTTC
d_gene: NA
v_gene: TRBV6-5
abundance: NA
j_gene: TRBJ2-7

CDR3aa: CASTEGRGQGASGYTF
CDR3nt: TGTGCCAGCACTGAAGGGCGGGGACAGGGGGCGTCGGGCTACACCTTC
d_gene: TRBD1
v_gene: TRBV6-1
abundance: NA
j_gene: TRBJ1-2

CDR3aa: CASSLGLAGLSYNEQFF
CDR3nt: TGTGCCAGCAGTTTAGGGCTAGCGGGTCTCTCCTACAATGAGCAGTTCTTC
d_gene: TRBD2
v_gene: TRBV28
abundance: once
j_gene: TRBJ2-1

CDR3aa: CASRLTGNSPLHF
CDR3nt: TGTGCCAGCAGATTGACAGGGAATTCACCCCTCCACTTT
d_gene: TRBD1
v_gene: TRBV5-4
abundance: NA
j_gene: TRBJ1-6

CDR3aa: CATSRELNTEAFF
CDR3nt: TGTGCCACCAGCAGAGAGTTGAACACTGAAGCTTTCTTT
d_gene: NA
v_gene: TRBV15
abundance: NA
j_gene: TRBJ1-1

CDR3aa: CASSSQGIAYGYTF
CDR3nt: TGTGCCAGCAGCTCACAGGGAATAGCCTATGGCTACACCTTC
d_gene: NA
v_gene: TRBV7-9
abundance: NA
j_gene: TRBJ1-2

CDR3aa: CASSLGRDTEAFF
CDR3nt: TGTGCCAGCAGCTTGGGCCGTGACACTGAAGCTTTCTTT
d_gene: NA
v_gene: TRBV5-6
abundance: NA
j_gene: TRBJ1-1

CDR3aa: CASSTRGQNTEAFF
CDR3nt: TGCGCCAGCAGCACCCGGGGACAGAACACTGAAGCTTTCTTT
d_gene: NA
v_gene: TRBV5-1
abundance: NA
j_gene: TRBJ1-1

CDR3aa: CASRELTEQYF
CDR3nt: TGTGCCAGCAGAGAGTTGACCGAGCAGTACTTC
d_gene: NA
v_gene: TRBV2
abundance: few
j_gene: TRBJ2-7

CDR3aa: CASSELRLNTEAFF
CDR3nt: TGCGCCAGCAGTGAGTTGAGGCTGAACACTGAAGCTTTCTTT
d_gene: NA
v_gene: TRBV10-2
abundance: few
j_gene: TRBJ1-1

CDR3aa: CASSLSSGAEAFF
CDR3nt: TGTGCCAGCAGTTTATCGAGCGGGGCTGAAGCTTTCTTT
d_gene: NA
v_gene: TRBV27
abundance: NA
j_gene: TRBJ1-1

CDR3aa: CASSLRTAMNTEAFF
CDR3nt: TGTGCCAGCAGTTTGCGGACCGCAATGAACACTGAAGCTTTCTTT
d_gene: NA
v_gene: TRBV7-9
abundance: few
j_gene: TRBJ1-1

CDR3aa: CASSLQATKAYEQYF
CDR3nt: TGCGCCAGCAGCTTGCAAGCGACGAAAGCCTACGAGCAGTACTTC
d_gene: NA
v_gene: TRBV5-1
abundance: NA
j_gene: TRBJ2-7

CDR3aa: CASSQEGQLNTEAFF
CDR3nt: TGCGCCAGCAGCCAAGAGGGACAGTTGAACACTGAAGCTTTCTTT
d_gene: TRBD1
v_gene: TRBV4-1
abundance: NA
j_gene: TRBJ1-1

CDR3aa: CASALPDQPQHF
CDR3nt: TGTGCTAGTGCTTTGCCGGATCAGCCCCAGCATTTT
d_gene: NA
v_gene: TRBV12-5
abundance: NA
j_gene: TRBJ1-5

CDR3aa: CASRTSGTDTQYF
CDR3nt: TGTGCCAGCAGGACTAGCGGCACAGATACGCAGTATTTT
d_gene: TRBD2
v_gene: TRBV27
abundance: NA
j_gene: TRBJ2-3

CDR3aa: CASSQDQRGDTGELFF
CDR3nt: TGCGCCAGCAGCCAAGACCAGCGGGGGGACACCGGGGAGCTGTTTTTT
d_gene: TRBD2
v_gene: TRBV4-1
abundance: once
j_gene: TRBJ2-2

CDR3aa: CASSESWTANSPLHF
CDR3nt: TGTGCCAGCAGTGAGTCTTGGACAGCCAATTCACCCCTCCACTTT
d_gene: NA
v_gene: TRBV2
abundance: NA
j_gene: TRBJ1-6

CDR3aa: CASSVDRGPTEAFF
CDR3nt: TGTGCCAGCAGCGTCGACAGGGGGCCCACTGAAGCTTTCTTT
d_gene: TRBD1
v_gene: TRBV7-2
abundance: once
j_gene: TRBJ1-1

CDR3aa: CASSYNNEQFF
CDR3nt: TGTGCCAGCAGTTATAACAATGAGCAGTTCTTC
d_gene: NA
v_gene: TRBV28
abundance: NA
j_gene: TRBJ2-1

CDR3aa: CASSGVAGGFVETQYF
CDR3nt: TGTGCCAGCAGTGGGGTAGCGGGGGGGTTTGTGGAGACCCAGTACTTC
d_gene: TRBD2
v_gene: TRBV2
abundance: NA
j_gene: TRBJ2-5

CDR3aa: CASRSQETQYF
CDR3nt: TGTGCCAGCAGAAGTCAAGAGACCCAGTACTTC
d_gene: NA
v_gene: TRBV28
abundance: NA
j_gene: TRBJ2-5

CDR3aa: CASSADRATRDTEAFF
CDR3nt: TGTGCCAGCAGTGCGGACAGGGCCACGCGAGACACTGAAGCTTTCTTT
d_gene: TRBD1
v_gene: TRBV6-4
abundance: NA
j_gene: TRBJ1-1

CDR3aa: CAWSSLRSDSYNSPLHF
CDR3nt: TGTGCCTGGAGTTCCCTCCGGAGCGACTCCTATAATTCACCCCTCCACTTT
d_gene: NA
v_gene: TRBV30
abundance: NA
j_gene: TRBJ1-6

CDR3aa: CASSLAPSSTGELFF
CDR3nt: TGTGCCAGCAGCTTAGCCCCAAGCAGCACCGGGGAGCTGTTTTTT
d_gene: NA
v_gene: TRBV7-2
abundance: NA
j_gene: TRBJ2-2

CDR3aa: CASSYLKTEAFF
CDR3nt: TGTGCCAGCAGTTACCTGAAAACTGAAGCTTTCTTT
d_gene: NA
v_gene: TRBV6-6
abundance: NA
j_gene: TRBJ1-1

CDR3aa: CARPTYSNQPQHF
CDR3nt: TGTGCCCGACCCACCTATAGCAATCAGCCCCAGCATTTT
d_gene: NA
v_gene: TRBV21-1
abundance: NA
j_gene: TRBJ1-5

CDR3aa: CASSEKQSGILGTEAFF
CDR3nt: TGTGCCAGCAGCGAGAAGCAATCCGGGATCCTAGGCACTGAAGCTTTCTTT
d_gene: NA
v_gene: TRBV14
abundance: NA
j_gene: TRBJ1-1

CDR3aa: CASSLATGRWYEQYF
CDR3nt: TGCGCCAGCAGCTTGGCAACAGGGAGGTGGTACGAGCAGTACTTC
d_gene: NA
v_gene: TRBV5-1
abundance: NA
j_gene: TRBJ2-7

CDR3aa: CASSWHEGEQYF
CDR3nt: TGTGCCAGCAGTTGGCACGAGGGGGAGCAGTACTTC
d_gene: NA
v_gene: TRBV28
abundance: once
j_gene: TRBJ2-7

CDR3aa: CASSYRGYTQYF
CDR3nt: TGCGCCAGCAGCTACAGGGGTTATACGCAGTATTTT
d_gene: TRBD1
v_gene: TRBV5-1
abundance: NA
j_gene: TRBJ2-3

CDR3aa: CASSRGRDGYTF
CDR3nt: TGTGCCAGCAGTAGGGGAAGGGATGGCTACACCTTC
d_gene: NA
v_gene: TRBV6-5
abundance: NA
j_gene: TRBJ1-2

CDR3aa: CASSLITSNTGELFF
CDR3nt: TGTGCCAGCAGCTTGATTACCTCGAACACCGGGGAGCTGTTTTTT
d_gene: NA
v_gene: TRBV5-6
abundance: NA
j_gene: TRBJ2-2

CDR3aa: CAISEEGANVEAFF
CDR3nt: TGTGCCATCAGTGAAGAGGGGGCGAATGTTGAAGCTTTCTTT
d_gene: TRBD1
v_gene: TRBV10-3
abundance: NA
j_gene: TRBJ1-1

CDR3aa: CASSPGQDYEQYF
CDR3nt: TGTGCCAGCAGCCCGGGACAAGATTACGAGCAGTACTTC
d_gene: NA
v_gene: TRBV7-9
abundance: NA
j_gene: TRBJ2-7

CDR3aa: CASVGTGGLKQPQHF
CDR3nt: TGTGCCAGCGTAGGGACAGGGGGCCTGAAACAGCCCCAGCATTTT
d_gene: TRBD1
v_gene: TRBV6-1
abundance: NA
j_gene: TRBJ1-5

CDR3aa: CASTTTTQGGIYGYTF
CDR3nt: TGTGCCAGCACAACGACGACCCAGGGGGGAATCTATGGCTACACCTTC
d_gene: TRBD1
v_gene: TRBV27
abundance: once
j_gene: TRBJ1-2

CDR3aa: CASRSGTNYEQYF
CDR3nt: TGTGCCAGTCGATCCGGGACAAACTACGAGCAGTACTTC
d_gene: NA
v_gene: TRBV6-6
abundance: NA
j_gene: TRBJ2-7

CDR3aa: CASSEWVVPRLQAFF
CDR3nt: TGCGCCAGCAGTGAGTGGGTGGTTCCCCGTCTTCAAGCTTTCTTT
d_gene: NA
v_gene: TRBV10-2
abundance: NA
j_gene: TRBJ1-1

CDR3aa: CASSPLREGYEQYF
CDR3nt: TGCGCCAGCAGCCCCCTAAGGGAGGGGTACGAGCAGTACTTC
d_gene: TRBD2
v_gene: TRBV4-1
abundance: NA
j_gene: TRBJ2-7

CDR3aa: CASSNEGEGGSGNTIYF
CDR3nt: TGTGCCAGCAGCAACGAAGGGGAGGGCGGCTCTGGAAACACCATATATTTT
d_gene: NA
v_gene: TRBV21-1
abundance: NA
j_gene: TRBJ1-3

CDR3aa: CASSQDWGDSGANVLTF
CDR3nt: TGCGCCAGCAGCCAAGATTGGGGTGACTCTGGGGCCAACGTCCTGACTTTC
d_gene: NA
v_gene: TRBV4-1
abundance: NA
j_gene: TRBJ2-6